The 29 T cell receptor beta chains presented below share a single source sample, sequenced in a study of radiotherapy plus CTLA-4 blockade in lung cancer (dated by TCRdb to the late 2010s). Receptor amplification or capture employed the immunoSEQ multiplex PCR assay. TCRdb took over this immuneACCESS table, retaining in-frame rearrangements with V and J assigned. Such tables are incomplete; in checked studies, under half of the missing clones stem from an unresolved V gene, and the remainder is unexplained. The table for this sample lists approximately 30,000 clones; 75% to 85% of them were counted only once. Of the sample, around 23% falls within the top ten clones. Here the sequenced sample was peripheral blood, taken from a patient treated with radiotherapy plus ipilimumab. The receptors derive from a human donor with non-small cell lung cancer that progressed on radiotherapy plus ipilimumab.

The chain employs TRBV19 and TRBJ1-1, with D tentatively TRBD1 (6 bases). V was pared by 7 bases and J by 4 bases, with 13 bases between. Looked up from germline, CDR1 is LNHDA and CDR2 is SQIVND (reference sequence). The CDR3 consists of 13 residues. The CDR3 sequence is CASTRGGLTEAFF. CDR3 in DNA: TGTGCCAGTACAAGGGGGGGTCTCACTGAAGCTTTCTTT. Using reference TRBV19 and TRBJ1-1 for the parts outside the CDR3, the full variable domain is DGGITQSPKYLFRKEGQNVTLSCEQNLNHDAMYWYRQDPGQGLRLIYYSQIVNDFQKGDIAEGYSVSREKKESFPLTVTSAQKNPTAFYLCASTRGGLTEAFFGQGTRLTVV.

The rearrangement links TRBV18 to TRBJ2-3, with 9 nucleotides matching TRBD2. Germline V gives CDR1 KGHSH, CDR2 LQKENI. The CDR3 sequence is 17 residues long. Germline trimming cut 1 base from V and 2 bases from J; bases unmatched to any gene: 7. The CDR3 region has the DNA TGTGCCAGCTCACCACGGTCAGCGGGGGGCTCCACAGATACGCAGTATTTT. It is translated as CASSPRSAGGSTDTQYF.

The chain is built from TRBV13 and TRBJ2-1, with 7 nucleotides matching TRBD2. Germline V CDR1 and CDR2: PRHDT, FYEKMQ (reference sequence). The J segment lost 7 bases and the V segment lost 2 bases, leaving 14 bases of the junction unmatched. The CDR3 runs to 17 residues. The CDR3 spells CASSLSPVGGGTNEQFF. CDR3 nucleotide sequence: TGTGCCAGCAGCTTATCCCCCGTTGGCGGGGGTACGAATGAGCAGTTCTTC. Full variable domain (outside the CDR3, taken from reference TRBV13 and TRBJ2-1): AAGVIQSPRHLIKEKRETATLKCYPIPRHDTVYWYQQGPGQDPQFLISFYEKMQSDKGSIPDRFSAQQFSDYHSELNMSSLELGDSALYFCASSLSPVGGGTNEQFFGPGTRLTVL.

This chain joins TRBV5-1 and TRBJ2-1, with D possibly TRBD2 on 6 matching bases. The CDR3 is 15 residues long. In germline, CDR1 is SGHRS, CDR2 YFSETQ. The germline V and J ends were trimmed by 0 bases and 1 base, with 8 bases remaining between them. In nucleotides, the CDR3 is TGCGCCAGCAGCTTGGTAGCGGAGTCCTACAATGAGCAGTTCTTC. Encoded protein: CASSLVAESYNEQFF.

V is TRBV7-2 and J is TRBJ1-1; D remains ambiguous. The CDR3 covers 14 residues. The V end lost 5 bases, the J end lost 7 bases, and 17 bases lay between the germline ends. The germline gives CDR1 SGHTA, CDR2 FQGNSA. CDR3 DNA sequence: TGTGCCAGCAGCCCTATGAGGTCGGCGATTGAAGCTTTCTTT. It codes for CASSPMRSAIEAFF.

The J gene is TRBJ2-3, the V gene TRBV2; D is undetermined. Between the trimmed V and J ends, which lost 5 bases and 0 bases, there was a span of 9 bases. The germline CDR1 and CDR2 sequences are SNHLY and FYNNEI. The CDR3 runs to 14 residues. CDR3 sequence: CASSYSFSTDTQYF. CDR3 DNA: TGTGCCAGCAGTTATTCCTTTAGCACAGATACGCAGTATTTT.

The CDR3 sequence is CASSQFSSQGASRSEQFF. The CDR3 nucleotides are TGCGCCAGCAGCCAATTTTCTTCGCAGGGGGCATCAAGGAGTGAGCAGTTCTTC. This chain joins TRBV4-1 and TRBJ2-1, with TRBD1 matching 8 bases. V shed 2 bases and J 9 bases; nucleotides not matched to a gene: 18. The CDR3 is 18 residues long. Germline lookup yields CDR1 MGHRA and CDR2 YSYEKL.

This CDR3 is CASSTTQGANSPLHF. The CDR3 bases are TGTGCCAGCAGCACTACACAGGGAGCTAATTCACCCCTCCACTTT. The chain joins TRBV5-6 to TRBJ1-6, with D possibly being TRBD1 (6 bases). This CDR3 is 15 amino acids long. Germline CDR1 is SGHDT and CDR2 is YYEEEE. Trimming stripped 4 bases from V and 6 bases from J, with 14 bases between.

V gene TRBV27 combines with J gene TRBJ1-4; 11 positions agree with TRBD1. V was clipped by 8 bases and J by 4 bases; unmatched bases: 3. The length of the CDR3 is 14 residues. Germline CDR1 MNHEY, CDR2 SMNVEV (reference sequence). The DNA of the CDR3 is TGTGCCAGCGGGGGGACAGGGGGTAATGAAAAACTGTTTTTT. This translates into CASGGTGGNEKLFF.

The gene calls are TRBV7-3 and TRBJ2-1, with TRBD1 identical over 9 bases. The CDR3 is made up of 15 amino acids. Trimming cost V 4 bases and J 12 bases; bases outside gene matches: 13. CDR1 and CDR2 (germline): SGHTA, FQGTGA. CDR3 loop: CASSSQPGTGSLQFF. CDR3 in DNA: TGTGCCAGCAGCTCCCAGCCCGGGACAGGGTCGTTGCAGTTCTTC.

The V and J genes are TRBV7-3 and TRBJ1-1, with D perhaps matching TRBD1 (5 bases). The CDR3 covers 13 residues. CDR1 and CDR2 (germline): SGHTA, FQGTGA. Trimming left V 5 bases short and J 1 base short, with 8 bases between. The CDR3 DNA reads TGTGCCAGCAGCCCGGACACGAACACTGAAGCTTTCTTT. It codes for CASSPDTNTEAFF.

The V call is TRBV7-2, the J call TRBJ2-5, with TRBD2 matching over 14 bases. This CDR3 contains 16 residues. In germline, CDR1 is SGHTA, CDR2 FQGNSA. J lost 2 bases, V lost 3 bases, and 2 bases had no gene match. DNA of the CDR3: TGTGCCAGCAGCTTCCGGACTAGCGGGGGGCAAGAGACCCAGTACTTC. Translating gives CASSFRTSGGQETQYF.

Only a few counts were recorded for this clone. This sequence joins TRBV13 and TRBJ1-2, with TRBD1 identical over 9 bases. In germline, CDR1 is PRHDT, CDR2 FYEKMQ (reference sequence). The CDR3 is 15 residues long. Trimming took 5 bases from V and 8 from J; bases not matched to a gene: 12. Here the CDR3 reads CASSKTTGGSLGYTF. CDR3 nucleotides: TGTGCCAGCAGCAAAACGACAGGGGGATCTTTAGGCTACACCTTC.

The V gene is TRBV4-1, the J gene TRBJ2-1; 13 positions match TRBD2. The germline V gene encodes CDR1 MGHRA and CDR2 YSYEKL. The CDR3 consists of 18 residues. V trimming: 1 base; J trimming: 4 bases; junction bases outside the gene matches: 7. In DNA, the CDR3 is TGCGCCAGCAGCCAAGTAGATCTGGGACTAGCGGGGTACAATGAGCAGTTCTTC. Amino acids: CASSQVDLGLAGYNEQFF.

The chain employs TRBV6-5 and TRBJ2-3; the match to TRBD2 covers 7 bases. This CDR3 has 15 amino acids. CDR1 and CDR2 (germline): MNHEY, SVGAGI. V lost 6 bases, J lost 4 bases, and 10 bases stayed unmatched. CDR3 coding DNA: TGTGCCAGCAGGGAGACGGGACTACAGCCAGATACGCAGTATTTT. Its translation is CASRETGLQPDTQYF.

The rearrangement joins TRBV7-3 to TRBJ2-1, with 8 bases lining up with TRBD1. The CDR3 extends over 17 amino acids. From germline, CDR1 is SGHTA and CDR2 FQGTGA. Trimming at V came to 5 bases and at J to 4 bases, leaving 13 bases not matched to a gene. The CDR3: CASSRSTDREGYNEQFF. In DNA form, the CDR3 reads TGTGCCAGCAGCCGTTCGACGGACAGGGAAGGGTACAATGAGCAGTTCTTC.

V is TRBV9 and J is TRBJ1-1; 7 bases are a match to TRBD1. Trimming removed 4 bases from V and 0 bases from J; junction bases left unmatched: 6. The V gene's germline CDR1 is SGDLS and CDR2 YYNGEE. The CDR3 has 15 residues. CDR3 amino acids: CASSPLTGLNTEAFF. The CDR3 nucleotides are TGTGCCAGCAGCCCCCTGACAGGGCTGAACACTGAAGCTTTCTTT.

This clone was seen only once. This rearrangement joins TRBV6-1 to TRBJ2-3; weak D call: TRBD1 (5 bases). Trimming pared 7 bases from V and 2 bases from J, leaving 16 bases between. There are 15 residues in the CDR3. The germline V gene encodes CDR1 MNHNS and CDR2 SASEGT. The CDR3 DNA follows: TGTGCCAGCAAGTGGGGCACAGGCTTCACAGATACGCAGTATTTT. It translates to CASKWGTGFTDTQYF.

This chain uses TRBV29-1 with TRBJ1-1, with D possibly being TRBD1 (6 bases). Germline lookup yields CDR1 SQVTM and CDR2 ANQGSEA. V was clipped by 6 bases and J by 0 bases, with 17 bases between them. There are 15 residues in the CDR3. CDR3 DNA sequence: TGCAGCGTCCTGTCAGGGGTTTCGTTGAACACTGAAGCTTTCTTT. It specifies CSVLSGVSLNTEAFF. Using reference TRBV29-1 and TRBJ1-1 for the parts outside the CDR3, the full variable domain is SAVISQKPSRDICQRGTSLTIQCQVDSQVTMMFWYRQQPGQSLTLIATANQGSEATYESGFVIDKFPISRPNLTFSTLTVSNMSPEDSSIYLCSVLSGVSLNTEAFFGQGTRLTVV.

The rearrangement joins TRBV7-9 to TRBJ1-4; 8 bases are shared with TRBD1. The J segment lost 7 bases and the V segment lost 5 bases, leaving 6 bases of the junction unmatched. The CDR3 has 14 amino acids. Per the germline V gene, CDR1 is SEHNR and CDR2 is FQNEAQ (reference sequence). The CDR3 reads CASSEQGGAEKLFF. The CDR3 nucleotides are TGTGCCAGCAGCGAACAGGGGGGAGCTGAAAAACTGTTTTTT.

The chain recombines TRBV7-2 with TRBJ2-3, with TRBD2 identical over 12 bases. V shed 5 bases and J 2 bases; nucleotides not matched to a gene: 5. This CDR3 is built from 16 residues. The V gene's germline CDR1 is SGHTA and CDR2 FQGNSA. The chain's CDR3 is CASSLLAGGNTDTQYF. DNA of the CDR3: TGTGCCAGCAGCCTACTAGCGGGGGGTAACACAGATACGCAGTATTTT.

The V and J genes are TRBV7-2 and TRBJ2-7; TRBD2 matches 9 bases. Unmatched junction bases numbered 6, after V lost 0 bases and J lost 0 bases. Looked up from germline, CDR1 is SGHTA and CDR2 is FQGNSA. This CDR3 has 17 amino acids. CDR3 DNA: TGTGCCAGCAGCTTAGCGAGCGGGGGGAGAAGCTCCTACGAGCAGTACTTC. Its protein is CASSLASGGRSSYEQYF.

Of note for this clone: Germline is not matched at one junction end, which may reflect a read error. The rearrangement links TRBV7-7 to TRBJ2-7, with TRBD1 matching over 9 bases. From germline, CDR1 is SSHAT and CDR2 FNYEAQ (reference sequence). CDR3 length equals 14 residues. The CDR3 sequence: CASSAGTGTYEQYF. CDR3 coding DNA: TGTGCTAGCAGCGCCGGGACAGGGACTTACGAGCAGTACTTC.

The genes are TRBV5-1 and TRBJ2-3; 8 bases map to TRBD2. The CDR3 consists of 17 residues. V lost 5 bases, J lost 0 bases, and 11 bases stayed unmatched. CDR1 is SGHRS and CDR2 is YFSETQ in the germline V gene. The CDR3 region is CASSWYPSGLSTDTQYF. CDR3 sequence (DNA): TGCGCCAGCAGTTGGTACCCTAGCGGGTTGAGCACAGATACGCAGTATTTT.

J is TRBJ1-2 and V is TRBV5-1, with D possibly being TRBD1 (5 bases). V was clipped by 1 base and J by 8 bases, with 12 bases between them. The germline CDR1 and CDR2 sequences are SGHRS and YFSETQ. The CDR3 runs to 13 residues. The CDR3 sequence is CASSLSGAGGYTF. In DNA form, the CDR3 reads TGCGCCAGCAGCTTGAGCGGGGCCGGCGGCTACACCTTC.

The gene calls are TRBV6-4 and TRBJ1-2; D not resolved. CDR1 is MRHNA, CDR2 SNTAGT, per germline. The ends were cut back, 6 bases at V and 4 bases at J, with 15 bases in the middle. The length of the CDR3 is 14 residues. The DNA for the CDR3 is TGTGCCAGCAGCCCCGGGGTTCGGGGCTATGGCTACACCTTC. It specifies CASSPGVRGYGYTF.

Comments on this clone: The junction shows a germline mismatch at one end, possibly a read error. The chain is built from TRBV5-4 and TRBJ1-2; TRBD1 agrees at 9 bases. The germline gives CDR1 SGHNT, CDR2 YYREEE (reference sequence). The length of the CDR3 is 16 residues. In DNA form, the CDR3 reads TGTGCCAGCGGCTTACCCGGGGTGACAGGGGGATCTGGCTACACCTTC. Protein: CASGLPGVTGGSGYTF.

This clone came up a few times. This chain joins TRBV18 and TRBJ1-3, with 7 bases that match TRBD1. The CDR3 is 16 amino acids. With 8 bases clipped from V and 0 bases from J, the junction kept 10 bases outside the gene matches. From germline, CDR1 is KGHSH and CDR2 LQKENI. The CDR3 sequence: CASAGRTGFSGNTIYF. CDR3 bases: TGTGCCAGCGCGGGAAGGACAGGATTCTCTGGAAACACCATATATTTT.

The sample holds one count of this clone. The V and J genes are TRBV29-1 and TRBJ2-1, with 11 bases fitting TRBD2. The CDR3 spans 17 residues. Trimming at V came to 6 bases and at J to 10 bases, leaving 20 bases not matched to a gene. CDR1 SQVTM and CDR2 ANQGSEA come from the germline V gene. Written as DNA, the CDR3 is TGCAGCGTCCCCCCCGGAGGCGCTAGCGGGGGGCCGAGGGAGCAGTTCTTC. Translation gives CSVPPGGASGGPREQFF.